This TCR beta chain came from a study of breast tumors, draining lymph nodes, adjacent tissues. The lymph nodes were axillary draining lymph nodes from breast cancer patients. Study-wide points: Tumor T cell lymph node origin was a supported hypothesis, not proven. Luminal-like breast cancer showed significantly greater tumor-nontumor repertoire similarity than basal-like breast cancer did.

Each CDR3 protein gets one entry after TCRdb re-called the multiplex PCR reads with MiXCR. Among 150,000 to 200,000 distinct CDR3 sequences listed, around 29% were seen once. Notes on this clonotype: Its antigen remains unknown.

The CDR3 is made up of 13 amino acids. CDR1 is MGHRA, CDR2 YSYEKL, per germline. The ends were cut back, 1 base at V and 6 bases at J, with 9 bases in the middle. The sequenced sample consisted of axillary lymph node tissue. The chain has TRBV4-1 and TRBJ1-2; D perhaps matches TRBD1 (5 bases). The clonotype originates from a female donor with breast cancer. Some clones in this sample may be carry-over from other donors' samples. This CDR3 reads CASSQGGGNGYTF. For the CDR3, the DNA is TGCGCCAGCAGCCAAGGGGGGGGGAATGGCTACACCTTC.